This T cell receptor beta chain was identified in a study of CD8 T cells in ankylosing spondylitis. Regarding the study as a whole: Made up of under ten highly homologous variants, a TCR beta motif appeared characteristic of ankylosing spondylitis blood.

Libraries for TCR beta were made by quantitative 5'-RACE with molecular barcodes. MiXCR was run by TCRdb on the 5' RACE reads, yielding one entry per CDR3 protein. This sample has some 240,000 distinct CDR3 sequences; more than 15% occur once, and the top ten carry around 30%. Germline CDR1 MNHEY, CDR2 SMNVEV (reference sequence). V was trimmed by 7 bases and J by 4 bases, leaving 17 bases between them. The CDR3 spans 14 residues. With regard to this clonotype: The antigen is undetermined.

The material sequenced was blood, either unsorted or a sorted T cell fraction (not recorded which). This chain connects TRBV27 to TRBJ2-7; the D gene is possibly TRBD1 (6 bases). The sequence was obtained from a male donor with ankylosing spondylitis or in good health (not recorded which). CDR3 nucleotides: TGTGCCAGCACCTTCGGAACAGGGCAATACGAGCAGTACTTC. The encoded protein is CASTFGTGQYEQYF.